This paragraph covers one TCR beta chain sequence. The antigen this receptor binds is unknown. No quality values exist for individual bases; no much larger clone is one base distant. The immunoSEQ Assay, a bias-controlled multiplex PCR, was used to amplify TCRbeta CDR3 regions from genomic DNA. On the authors' methods: The number of nucleated cells in each sample was estimated by amplification of reference gene primers within the assay. Sequence reads were collapsed and filtered to measure the absolute abundance of every unique TCRbeta CDR3 rearrangement. For each sample, productive Simpson clonality was calculated by taking the square root of Simpson's diversity index across productive rearrangements. This immuneACCESS table, as held by TCRdb, lists in-frame sequences with V and J called but not all clones. Of the missing ones, under half trace to an unresolved V gene in checked studies; the others have no known cause. V and J calls and clone size are copied from that table; D and trimming were computed from the DNA. Here the sample has 230,000 or so clones; 70% to 85% occur a single time. The ten largest clones take up 1.2% to 1.5% of the sample.

This entry belongs to a study of blood T cell repertoires in COVID-19 (dated by TCRdb to about 2020). Some background on the complete study: The collaborator samples originated in the United States, Italy and Spain and spanned the acute and convalescent phases of COVID-19. Subjects who had been exposed to COVID-19, were actively infected with it, or had recovered from it provided the deeply sampled blood TCRbeta repertoires that made up the dataset. A de-identified subject ID, COVID-19 status, age in years and sex were almost always included in the sample metadata. Where HLA class I and class II types were available, the types were taken from metadata supplied by the sample provider, not from assay-based typing. The repertoires were made available in a free public database intended to serve as a resource for research on the immune response to SARS-CoV-2. The prospective study material was composed of cDNA or gDNA derived from T cells, B-cell-depleted T cells, or PBMCs. Samples were obtained from the ongoing ImmuneRACE study (first 160 participants) and from about 1,300 subjects provided by 6 global collaborators.

What the authors observed across the whole study: Clinical and demographic metadata were provided uncurated, with the amount varying by source and participant.

CDR1 ENHRY and CDR2 SYGVKD were looked up in the germline V gene. V is reduced by 0 bases and J by 3 bases, leaving a spacing of 20 bases between them. Counted from cysteine to phenylalanine, this CDR3 has 18 amino acids. The only DNA kept is the CDR3, 54 bases in frame from the first base. Samples from volunteer blood donors who had recovered from COVID-19 were contributed by a second Seattle source. Whole blood was collected in K2EDTA tubes by collaborating institutions according to the institutions' own protocols. Collaborator samples were shipped for TCRbeta analysis as frozen whole blood, isolated PBMCs, or DNA extracted from either sample type.

The sample taken for sequencing was peripheral blood. The chain was built from TRBV10-3 and TRBJ2-5; perhaps TRBD2 is the D gene, with 5 bases matching. This TCR was recovered from a middle-aged woman who had recovered from COVID-19. The DNA sequence is TGTGCCATCAGTGAGTCGGGTGTGCTAGATGGAGGAAAAGAGACCCAGTACTTC. This encodes CAISESGVLDGGKETQYF.